The source of this T cell receptor beta chain is a study of T-cell memory formation after mild COVID-19. Broader study findings: Chiefly within CM and EM were the contracting CD4+ clones; CD8+ ones were within EMRA. Day 15 to 85 contracting clones showed balanced CD4/CD8; later expanders leaned CD4+.

TCRdb recomputed calls from the 5' RACE reads with MiXCR, one row per CDR3 protein. The sample carries roughly 130,000 distinct CDR3 sequences, approximately 15% recorded once. The sample holds a few counts of this clonotype. Its antigen is as yet unknown. Germline V gives CDR1 SQVTM, CDR2 ANQGSEA. The CDR3 spans 14 residues. The V gene end was trimmed by 4 bases and the J gene end by 6 bases; junction bases not matched to a gene: 7. The sequence was collected from an adult woman who had mild COVID-19 (a few samples of this study predate the infection). Cell type and time point are not known. The rearrangement links TRBV29-1 to TRBJ2-2, with 8 bases lining up with TRBD2. Sample: PBMCs or a T cell subset sorted from them (not recorded which). The CDR3 reads CSVGPAGVAGELFF. DNA of the CDR3: TGCAGCGTTGGGCCAGCGGGAGTTGCCGGGGAGCTGTTTTTT.